These T cell receptor beta chains were read from a single sample in a study of CD8 T cells in Susac syndrome. TCRdb reanalysed the immunoSEQ multiplex PCR reads using MiXCR and keeps one entry per CDR3 protein. This sample carries some 130,000 distinct CDR3 sequences, approximately 90% of them seen once, and the ten largest clones take roughly 0.25%. The sequencing input was CD8+ T cells from PBMCs. The receptors originated from a human donor with multiple sclerosis. Each CDR3 is given with its conserved first and last residue. Each record gives: D gene, V gene, J gene, clone size, CDR3 DNA, CDR3 protein. D genes are given only for firm matches. Rows give clone size only sometimes, using once, few, many, or a class for an expanded clone.

d_gene: -
v_gene: TRBV6-2/TRBV6-3
j_gene: TRBJ2-1
abundance: -
CDR3nt: TGTGCCAGCATCGGAGTCCCTGGGCGGATATACAATGAGCAGTTCTTC
CDR3aa: CASIGVPGRIYNEQFF

d_gene: -
v_gene: TRBV7-9
j_gene: TRBJ1-1
abundance: -
CDR3nt: TGTGCCAGCAGCCGGACCGCTCCTGAAGCTTTCTTT
CDR3aa: CASSRTAPEAFF

d_gene: -
v_gene: TRBV30
j_gene: TRBJ2-1
abundance: once
CDR3nt: TGTGCCTGGAGTCAGGAGAGGGAGAGGGAGACTGAGCAGTTCTTC
CDR3aa: CAWSQERERETEQFF

d_gene: -
v_gene: TRBV7-9
j_gene: TRBJ2-7
abundance: -
CDR3nt: TGTGCCAGCAGCTCGGGACCGACGCGCCAACACCCCTACGAGCAGTACTTC
CDR3aa: CASSSGPTRQHPYEQYF

d_gene: -
v_gene: TRBV12-5
j_gene: TRBJ2-1
abundance: -
CDR3nt: TGTGCTAGTGGTTTGGACCCTCTATTATCCTACAATGAGCAGTTCTTC
CDR3aa: CASGLDPLLSYNEQFF

d_gene: TRBD1
v_gene: TRBV7-9
j_gene: TRBJ2-1
abundance: -
CDR3nt: TGTGCCAGCATCCCGACAGGGGAATACAATGAGCAGTTCTTC
CDR3aa: CASIPTGEYNEQFF

d_gene: -
v_gene: TRBV4-1
j_gene: TRBJ1-3
abundance: -
CDR3nt: TGCGCCAGCAGCCAAGTCGGGACCGTAGACACCATATATTTT
CDR3aa: CASSQVGTVDTIYF

d_gene: -
v_gene: TRBV6-5
j_gene: TRBJ2-3
abundance: -
CDR3nt: TGTGCCAGCAGTTTTTACAAACTCCCGGATACGCAGTATTTT
CDR3aa: CASSFYKLPDTQYF

d_gene: TRBD1
v_gene: TRBV29-1
j_gene: TRBJ2-6
abundance: -
CDR3nt: TGCAGCGTAAGACAGGGGGCTCGCTCTGGGGCCAACGTCCTGACTTTC
CDR3aa: CSVRQGARSGANVLTF

d_gene: -
v_gene: TRBV5-1
j_gene: TRBJ2-1
abundance: -
CDR3nt: TGCGCCAGCAGCTTGTGGGACCTCAATGAGCAGTTCTTC
CDR3aa: CASSLWDLNEQFF

d_gene: TRBD1
v_gene: TRBV15
j_gene: TRBJ1-5
abundance: -
CDR3nt: TGTGCCACCAGCGGGAAACAGGGGGCTCAGCCCCAGCATTTT
CDR3aa: CATSGKQGAQPQHF

d_gene: -
v_gene: TRBV19
j_gene: TRBJ1-5
abundance: -
CDR3nt: TGTGCCAGTAGTATTCCCGGGATATTCACAAATCAGCCCCAGCATTTT
CDR3aa: CASSIPGIFTNQPQHF

d_gene: -
v_gene: TRBV3-1
j_gene: TRBJ1-1
abundance: -
CDR3nt: TGTGCCAGCAGCCAAGCATCCCGATACACTGAAGCTTTCTTT
CDR3aa: CASSQASRYTEAFF

d_gene: TRBD1
v_gene: TRBV27
j_gene: TRBJ2-7
abundance: few
CDR3nt: TGTGCCAGCAGTCCGGACAGGACCTACGAGCAGTACTTC
CDR3aa: CASSPDRTYEQYF

d_gene: -
v_gene: TRBV29-1
j_gene: TRBJ2-3
abundance: -
CDR3nt: TGCAGCGTTCTAAGGGAGACAGATACGCAGTATTTT
CDR3aa: CSVLRETDTQYF

d_gene: -
v_gene: TRBV5-6
j_gene: TRBJ2-1
abundance: -
CDR3nt: TGTGCCAGCAGCTTGGACAGCCCCAATGAGCAGTTCTTC
CDR3aa: CASSLDSPNEQFF

d_gene: -
v_gene: TRBV29-1
j_gene: TRBJ1-5
abundance: -
CDR3nt: TGCAGCGTTGAAGAGGAGAGCAATCAGCCCCAGCATTTT
CDR3aa: CSVEEESNQPQHF

d_gene: -
v_gene: TRBV10-3
j_gene: TRBJ1-1
abundance: once
CDR3nt: TGTGCCATCAGTGAGCCTGGGGAGGGCACTGAAGCTTTCTTT
CDR3aa: CAISEPGEGTEAFF

d_gene: TRBD1
v_gene: TRBV12-3/TRBV12-4
j_gene: TRBJ2-7
abundance: -
CDR3nt: TGTGCCAGCAGTTTTGAGGGGACAGGGTGGCGAGAGCAGTACTTC
CDR3aa: CASSFEGTGWREQYF

d_gene: -
v_gene: TRBV2
j_gene: TRBJ2-6
abundance: once
CDR3nt: TGTGCTAGAGGCAGCTCTGGGGCCAACGTCCTGACTTTC
CDR3aa: CARGSSGANVLTF

d_gene: -
v_gene: TRBV14
j_gene: TRBJ2-7
abundance: -
CDR3nt: TGTGCCAGCAGTCAAGCCAGGACAGAGTACGAGCAGTACTTC
CDR3aa: CASSQARTEYEQYF

d_gene: -
v_gene: TRBV5-1
j_gene: TRBJ2-7
abundance: -
CDR3nt: TGCGCCAGCAGCAACGGGACCTACTACGAGCAGTACTTC
CDR3aa: CASSNGTYYEQYF

d_gene: -
v_gene: TRBV5-4
j_gene: TRBJ1-1
abundance: -
CDR3nt: TGTGCCAGCAGCCTAGACGGAATTGAAGCTTTCTTT
CDR3aa: CASSLDGIEAFF

d_gene: TRBD2
v_gene: TRBV12-3/TRBV12-4
j_gene: TRBJ2-3
abundance: -
CDR3nt: TGTGCCAGCACCCTGACTAGCAGCACAGATACGCAGTATTTT
CDR3aa: CASTLTSSTDTQYF

d_gene: -
v_gene: TRBV6-2/TRBV6-3
j_gene: TRBJ2-1
abundance: -
CDR3nt: TGTGCCAGCAGTTACTCGCTCCTTAAGGAGCAGTTCTTC
CDR3aa: CASSYSLLKEQFF

d_gene: TRBD1
v_gene: TRBV19
j_gene: TRBJ1-1
abundance: -
CDR3nt: TGTGCCAGTAGTATATGGACAGGGGTGACTGAAGCTTTCTTT
CDR3aa: CASSIWTGVTEAFF

d_gene: -
v_gene: TRBV6-6
j_gene: TRBJ2-2
abundance: -
CDR3nt: TGTGCCAGCGAATCAGCGAACACCGGGGAGCTGTTTTTT
CDR3aa: CASESANTGELFF

d_gene: -
v_gene: TRBV4-3
j_gene: TRBJ2-5
abundance: -
CDR3nt: TGCGCCAGCAGCCTCAGAGGGGGAGGAGAGACCCAGTACTTC
CDR3aa: CASSLRGGGETQYF

d_gene: -
v_gene: TRBV27
j_gene: TRBJ1-1
abundance: -
CDR3nt: TGTGCCAGCAGTTTATCTACGGGGGCGAAGACTGAAGCTTTCTTT
CDR3aa: CASSLSTGAKTEAFF

d_gene: -
v_gene: TRBV12-3/TRBV12-4
j_gene: TRBJ2-7
abundance: -
CDR3nt: TGTGCCAGCAGTGGACAGTCAAGCTCCTACGAGCAGTACTTC
CDR3aa: CASSGQSSSYEQYF

d_gene: -
v_gene: TRBV28
j_gene: TRBJ2-7
abundance: -
CDR3nt: TGTGCCAGCGATGGGACACAAACCTACGAGCAGTACTTC
CDR3aa: CASDGTQTYEQYF

d_gene: -
v_gene: TRBV29-1
j_gene: TRBJ2-7
abundance: -
CDR3nt: TGCAGCGCCAGAGAAAGACAAGGGATCGAGCAGTACTTC
CDR3aa: CSARERQGIEQYF

d_gene: -
v_gene: TRBV7-8
j_gene: TRBJ2-7
abundance: -
CDR3nt: TGTGCCAGCAGCCTTCACCTCGAGGCCGAGCAGTACTTC
CDR3aa: CASSLHLEAEQYF

d_gene: -
v_gene: TRBV30
j_gene: TRBJ2-7
abundance: -
CDR3nt: TGTGCCTGGAGGTCACCCGGGGGAGCCTTATACGAGCAGTACTTC
CDR3aa: CAWRSPGGALYEQYF

d_gene: -
v_gene: TRBV20-1
j_gene: TRBJ2-1
abundance: -
CDR3nt: TGCAGTGCTAGAGATGGACAGTACTCCTACAATGAGCAGTTCTTC
CDR3aa: CSARDGQYSYNEQFF

d_gene: -
v_gene: TRBV14
j_gene: TRBJ2-4
abundance: -
CDR3nt: TGTGCCAGCGGACCGCCGGGGGGCGCGGACATTCAGTACTTC
CDR3aa: CASGPPGGADIQYF

d_gene: TRBD2
v_gene: TRBV2
j_gene: TRBJ2-1
abundance: -
CDR3nt: TGTGCCAGCAGTGAACTAGCGGGAGTAATGAATGAGCAGTTCTTC
CDR3aa: CASSELAGVMNEQFF

d_gene: TRBD2
v_gene: TRBV13
j_gene: TRBJ2-1
abundance: -
CDR3nt: TGTGCCAGCAGCCGGGAGGCCTACAATGAGCAGTTCTTC
CDR3aa: CASSREAYNEQFF

d_gene: -
v_gene: TRBV28
j_gene: TRBJ1-1
abundance: -
CDR3nt: TGTGCCAGCAGTTTACAAGGGGTAGCTGAAGCTTTCTTT
CDR3aa: CASSLQGVAEAFF

d_gene: TRBD1
v_gene: TRBV29-1
j_gene: TRBJ2-3
abundance: -
CDR3nt: TGCAGCGCCGACAGGGGATACACAGATACGCAGTATTTT
CDR3aa: CSADRGYTDTQYF

d_gene: -
v_gene: TRBV11-2
j_gene: TRBJ1-2
abundance: -
CDR3nt: TGTGCCAGCAGCTTAGGTACAGGCCTCTATGGCTACACCTTC
CDR3aa: CASSLGTGLYGYTF

d_gene: -
v_gene: TRBV30
j_gene: TRBJ1-5
abundance: -
CDR3nt: TGTGCCTGGAGTGTACCTGGTGGGGATCAGCCCCAGCATTTT
CDR3aa: CAWSVPGGDQPQHF

d_gene: TRBD2
v_gene: TRBV4-1
j_gene: TRBJ2-3
abundance: -
CDR3nt: TGCGCCAGCAGCCAAGAAGTCACAGGCGGGAGGGAGGATACGCAGTATTTT
CDR3aa: CASSQEVTGGREDTQYF

d_gene: -
v_gene: TRBV18
j_gene: TRBJ2-4
abundance: -
CDR3nt: TGTGCCAGCTCACCAGAGGAACAATTTCTAGCCAAAAACATTCAGTACTTC
CDR3aa: CASSPEEQFLAKNIQYF

d_gene: -
v_gene: TRBV15
j_gene: TRBJ2-1
abundance: -
CDR3nt: TGTGCCACCAGCGTGGACGATCTTGAGCAGTTCTTC
CDR3aa: CATSVDDLEQFF

d_gene: -
v_gene: TRBV5-6
j_gene: TRBJ2-5
abundance: -
CDR3nt: TGTGCCAGCAGCTTGTTGGAGCGGGAGACCCAGTACTTC
CDR3aa: CASSLLERETQYF

d_gene: TRBD1
v_gene: TRBV28
j_gene: TRBJ1-4
abundance: -
CDR3nt: TGTGCCAGCAGTCTCCGGGACAGTAATGAAAAACTGTTTTTT
CDR3aa: CASSLRDSNEKLFF

d_gene: -
v_gene: TRBV6-1
j_gene: TRBJ1-1
abundance: -
CDR3nt: TGTGCCAGCATCTTCGACAGGATGGGCACTGAAGCTTTCTTT
CDR3aa: CASIFDRMGTEAFF

d_gene: -
v_gene: TRBV6-5
j_gene: TRBJ1-2
abundance: -
CDR3nt: TGTGCCAGCACGGAGTTGGCAGGGTATGGCTACACCTTC
CDR3aa: CASTELAGYGYTF